This T cell receptor (beta chain) was captured by sequencing in a study of T cell responses to AZD1222 COVID-19 vaccine. Study conclusions and caveats: Donors were chiefly white British, with a greater number of females, and clonal diversity was perhaps underestimated. Of spike-specific TCRs, nearly half reportedly target regions left unmutated in variants. Rises in breadth and depth of Spike-specific TCRs came after two AZD1222 doses. Sampled repertoires all dated from after the peak T cell response.

There are 15 residues in the CDR3. J was trimmed by 1 base and V by 2 bases; bases with no gene match: 2. Germline CDR1 and CDR2: KGHSH and LQKENI. Clones were read by immunoSEQ multiplex PCR, and TCRdb kept only the in-frame ones, dropping some. The sample carries 150,000 to 200,000 clones, approximately 90% recorded once. Comments on this clone: Its antigen is not identified.

The clonotype comes from an adult who received the AZD1222 COVID-19 vaccine. V and J are TRBV18 and TRBJ2-3; the match to TRBD2 covers 8 bases. The sample was peripheral blood, taken 28 days after the second AZD1222 dose. Here the CDR3 DNA reads TGTGCCAGCTCACCAGGACTAGCCGGCACAGATACGCAGTATTTT. Protein product: CASSPGLAGTDTQYF.